This T cell receptor (beta chain) was obtained from a study of neurological immune-mediated disorders. This sample's time point: longitudinal time-point 2. Per germline, CDR1 LGHDT and CDR2 YNNKEL (reference sequence). J gave up 6 bases and V 1 base, and 8 bases lay outside the gene matches. The CDR3 is made up of 17 amino acids. TCRdb processed the 5' RACE reads anew with MiXCR; each CDR3 protein has one entry. Among about 90,000 distinct CDR3 sequences listed, roughly 13% were seen once. The chain joins TRBV3-1 to TRBJ2-1; 11 nucleotides agree with TRBD2. The sample consisted of PBMCs. The receptor was isolated from a female donor with HTLV-1-associated myelopathy (HAM/TSP). In DNA, the CDR3 is TGTGCCAGCAGCCAAGTTGTTAGCGGGGGGGCCATCAATGAGCAGTTCTTC. This translates into CASSQVVSGGAINEQFF.